A selection of T cell receptor beta chains follows, all from one sample in a study of blood T cells in healthy people across ages. TCRdb re-analysed the 5' RACE reads in MiXCR, keeping a single row per CDR3 protein. The table has about 780,000 distinct CDR3 sequences, about 42% seen once. The sample consisted of blood. Receptor source: a man older than 75 in good health. Each CDR3 is given with its conserved first and last residue. D genes are given only for firm matches. Clone size, where shown, is once, few, many, or a class for clones that have expanded.

J,V,size,D,CDR3,DNA
TRBJ1-2,TRBV7-2,few,TRBD1,CASSPQGAGYGYTF,TGTGCCAGCAGCCCACAGGGGGCAGGCTATGGCTACACCTTC
TRBJ2-7,TRBV2,NA,NA,CASGRFSYEQYF,TGTGCCAGTGGACGGTTCTCCTACGAGCAGTACTTC
TRBJ2-1,TRBV20-1,NA,NA,CSARDRHEQFF,TGCAGTGCTAGAGATAGGCATGAGCAGTTCTTC
TRBJ2-5,TRBV4-3,NA,NA,CASSQDLGYKQYF,TGCGCCAGCAGCCAAGATTTGGGGTACAAGCAGTACTTC
TRBJ2-7,TRBV9,many,NA,CASSVGLGYEQYF,TGTGCCAGCAGCGTAGGTTTGGGTTACGAGCAGTACTTC
TRBJ1-2,TRBV20-1,few,NA,CSATPSTGSRGYGYTF,TGCAGTGCTACCCCGAGTACAGGCAGCCGAGGCTATGGCTACACCTTC
TRBJ2-3,TRBV2,NA,TRBD1,CASSEYLPGQGFNTQYF,TGTGCCAGCAGCGAGTACCTTCCGGGACAGGGTTTTAATACGCAGTATTTT
TRBJ2-1,TRBV20-1,NA,TRBD1,CSAATGDRNEQFF,TGCAGTGCCGCGACAGGGGATCGCAATGAGCAGTTCTTC
TRBJ2-5,TRBV7-2,many,TRBD1,CASSLTGVQETQYF,TGTGCCAGCAGCCTAACAGGGGTACAAGAGACCCAGTACTTC
TRBJ1-2,TRBV27,NA,NA,CASSLSGEGYTF,TGTGCCAGCAGTTTATCAGGGGAGGGCTACACCTTC
TRBJ2-7,TRBV5-5,few,NA,CASILDPGRYEQYF,TGTGCCAGCATCTTAGACCCGGGAAGATACGAGCAGTACTTC
TRBJ1-5,TRBV20-1,few,NA,CSAIQGSQPQHF,TGCAGTGCTATTCAGGGCTCTCAGCCCCAGCATTTT
TRBJ2-3,TRBV12-3/TRBV12-4,NA,TRBD2,CASSSSGGGGDTQYF,TGTGCCAGCAGTTCTAGCGGGGGCGGTGGAGATACGCAGTATTTT